This TCR beta chain was sequenced for a study of blood T cells in healthy people across ages. With a J-beta primer mix and a sample-barcoded 5' primer, a second PCR ran about 6 to 11 cycles. Individual samples furnished no less than 2.5 million CDR3-containing paired-end reads apiece. One entry per CDR3 protein, called by TCRdb with MiXCR from the 5' RACE reads. Among nearly 800,000 distinct CDR3 sequences, 56% were seen once, and the ten largest hold under 30%. Germline lookup yields CDR1 SGDLS and CDR2 YYNGEE. V shed 5 bases and J shed 1 base, with 15 bases lying between them. The CDR3 extends over 15 amino acids. On this clonotype itself: Its target is not known.

Points from the study as a whole: The diversity estimates, figures obtained from one million T cells, were considered underestimates. Naive T cell percentage by flow cytometry tracked strongly with beta diversity.

This chain uses TRBV9 with TRBJ1-2; D remains ambiguous. Sequenced input: blood. The sequence came from a middle-aged man in good health. CDR3: CASSEGSRNNYGYTF. CDR3 in DNA: TGTGCCAGCAGTGAGGGAAGCAGGAATAACTATGGCTACACCTTC.